The present T cell receptor (beta chain) was sequenced within a study of cytotoxic CD8 clonotypes in ibrutinib-treated CLL (dated by TCRdb to the early 2020s). Regarding the study in general: The cohort was composed of approximately 11 relapsed/refractory and roughly 14 treatment-naive patients; IGHV unmutated status was identified in some 17 patients. All remission and progressive disease samples were collected while patients were still receiving ibrutinib. The response samples were drawn at a median of approximately 11 months into treatment, with a range of about 6 to 36 months. Cryopreserved peripheral blood mononuclear cells were collected at three points: before therapy, at response, and at either sustained remission or disease progression. Samples averaged approximately 240,000 productive templates and just under 95,000 productive rearrangements. Responses were partial in roughly 25 patients and complete in 2; after median around 72 months follow-up, about 14 stayed in remission and roughly twelve progressed. Longitudinal samples were available for about 30% of the roughly 90 trial participants.

Reading the label with the study, this specimen's time point is: roughly 2 years on ibrutinib. For TCR beta library preparation, about 2.2 micrograms of genomic DNA was extracted from cryopreserved PBMCs. Longitudinal blood samples from CLL patients on ibrutinib monotherapy were analyzed using high-throughput TCR beta sequencing. The patients took part in an open-label, single-center phase 2 trial of ibrutinib monotherapy. The goal of deep resolution MiSeq sequencing was a depth between 1 in 1 million and 1 in 200,000 T cells, and coverage averaged 10x per clonotype. The immunoSEQ hsTCRB Kit was used to generate TCR beta libraries. Per the original workflow: Data were analyzed with ImmunoSEQ Data Assistant and ImmunoSEQ Analyzer, with V, D and J genes assigned per IMGT definitions. Clonality, which ranges from 0 to 1, was calculated by subtracting the normalized Shannon entropy of productive rearrangement frequencies from one. Only overrepresented clonotypes making up at least 0.05% of the repertoire of each patient were included in the public clonotype analysis. Approximately 13 age-matched healthy donor repertoires from immuneACCESS served as clonality controls. Sourced from immuneACCESS, this table was stored by TCRdb with only in-frame sequences that have V and J called. A share of the clones is absent; for the studies checked, an unresolved V gene accounts for under half, and the remainder has no known explanation. That table furnishes V, J and clone size, whereas the DNA furnished D and trimming. The sample table lists about 120,000 clones, 58% of them with a count of one. The ten largest clones represent 37% of the sample.

About this clone itself: Its cognate antigen has yet to be identified. No per-base quality is available; no much larger clone lies one base away.

The study at large found these results: Sampling times were not matched between sustained-remission and progressing patients, and lymph node repertoires were not studied. At ibrutinib response clonality went up, during sustained remission it held steady, and at progression it dropped back toward baseline. Public clonotypes were rare and either shrank or stayed stable during treatment, and the rise in clonality at ibrutinib response reflected expansion of private clonotypes. Baseline clonality exceeded that of age-matched healthy donors and correlated strongly with circulating CD8+ T-cell counts.

Via the germline V gene (reference sequence), CDR1 is LNHNV and CDR2 YYDKDF. The germline ends are 9 bases apart after V is trimmed by 1 base and J by 0 bases. Measured from the cysteine to the phenylalanine, the CDR3 is 15 residues long. Only CDR3 DNA is held: 45 bases, read in frame from base 1. The sequence links TRBV15 to TRBJ1-1, with no reliable assignment of the D segment. This TCR was sampled from a human donor with chronic lymphocytic leukemia. Material: PBMCs, obtained after 24 months of ibrutinib treatment. The CDR3 region reads CATSRAVSMNTEAFF. The bases are TGTGCCACCAGCAGAGCAGTTAGCATGAACACTGAAGCTTTCTTT.